A selection of T cell receptor beta chains follows, all from one sample in a study of T cell changes during pregnancy in multiple sclerosis. Generated by immunoSEQ multiplex PCR, the TCRdb table keeps only in-frame clones and is missing some. Among 35,000 to 45,000 clones listed, roughly 87% were seen once. The sample was CD4+ T cells from peripheral blood mononuclear cells, taken after pregnancy. These receptors were collected from a female donor with multiple sclerosis, enrolled in a pregnancy study. CDR3s include the opening cysteine and the closing phenylalanine or tryptophan. Fields, in order: clone size, J gene, V gene, D gene, CDR3 DNA, CDR3 protein. A D gene is named only where the DNA matches it firmly. Expanded clones are given a class, and other clones once, few, many or no size at all.

clone_size: -
j_call: TRBJ1-1
v_call: TRBV6-5
d_call: -
cdr3_nt: TGTGCCAGCAGTTTTTGGCTGAACACTGAAGCTTTCTTT
cdr3_aa: CASSFWLNTEAFF

clone_size: -
j_call: TRBJ2-1
v_call: TRBV19
d_call: -
cdr3_nt: TGTGCCAGTATACCCACTCTGGGAGGCAGCAATGAGCAGTTCTTC
cdr3_aa: CASIPTLGGSNEQFF

clone_size: -
j_call: TRBJ2-1
v_call: TRBV18
d_call: -
cdr3_nt: TGTGCCAGCTCACCATCGGACAGCTATAATGAGCAGTTCTTC
cdr3_aa: CASSPSDSYNEQFF

clone_size: -
j_call: TRBJ2-7
v_call: TRBV6-5
d_call: TRBD1
cdr3_nt: TGTGCCAGCCGGGACAGGGGACCCTACGAGCAGTACTTC
cdr3_aa: CASRDRGPYEQYF

clone_size: once
j_call: TRBJ2-1
v_call: TRBV5-1
d_call: TRBD1
cdr3_nt: TGCGCCAGCAGCTTATCCGGGACAGGACTAAATGAGCAGTTCTTC
cdr3_aa: CASSLSGTGLNEQFF

clone_size: -
j_call: TRBJ2-4
v_call: TRBV30
d_call: TRBD2
cdr3_nt: TGTGCCTGGAGTGTAAAGGTGACCAGCGGGGGGGTCGTAGCCAAAAACATTCAGTACTTC
cdr3_aa: CAWSVKVTSGGVVAKNIQYF

clone_size: once
j_call: TRBJ2-1
v_call: TRBV28
d_call: TRBD1
cdr3_nt: TGTGCCAGCAGTTCCGCCGGGACAGGGTCGAACAATGAGCAGTTCTTC
cdr3_aa: CASSSAGTGSNNEQFF

clone_size: -
j_call: TRBJ1-1
v_call: TRBV28
d_call: -
cdr3_nt: TGTGCCAGCAGTTTAAGTTATTCGGGGTTTGAAGCTTTCTTT
cdr3_aa: CASSLSYSGFEAFF

clone_size: -
j_call: TRBJ1-2
v_call: TRBV18
d_call: -
cdr3_nt: TGTGCCAGCTCGCCAGACAGTAACTATGGCTACACCTTC
cdr3_aa: CASSPDSNYGYTF

clone_size: -
j_call: TRBJ2-3
v_call: TRBV9
d_call: -
cdr3_nt: TGTGCCAGCACCCCAGGTACAGATACGCAGTATTTT
cdr3_aa: CASTPGTDTQYF

clone_size: -
j_call: TRBJ2-5
v_call: TRBV7-9
d_call: TRBD2
cdr3_nt: TGTGCCAGCAGCTTGGGAGCGGGGGGCGTGGAGACCCAGTACTTC
cdr3_aa: CASSLGAGGVETQYF

clone_size: -
j_call: TRBJ1-2
v_call: TRBV2
d_call: -
cdr3_nt: TGTGCCAGCAGTGAAGGACTTCCTATCTTC
cdr3_aa: CASSEGLPIF

clone_size: -
j_call: TRBJ2-3
v_call: TRBV7-2
d_call: -
cdr3_nt: TGTGCCAGCAGCTCGTCGGTTCGTACGCAGTATTTT
cdr3_aa: CASSSSVRTQYF

clone_size: -
j_call: TRBJ2-3
v_call: TRBV5-1
d_call: -
cdr3_nt: TGCGCCAGCAGCTTGGCCACGGGGGTAAGAGATACGCAGTATTTT
cdr3_aa: CASSLATGVRDTQYF

clone_size: -
j_call: TRBJ2-7
v_call: TRBV2
d_call: -
cdr3_nt: TGTGCCAGCAGCGGCGGGGACAGCCCCTACGAGCAGTACTTC
cdr3_aa: CASSGGDSPYEQYF

clone_size: -
j_call: TRBJ1-1
v_call: TRBV10-1
d_call: TRBD1
cdr3_nt: TGCGCCAGCAGTTCCGACAGGGGGGCTGAAGCTTTCTTT
cdr3_aa: CASSSDRGAEAFF

clone_size: -
j_call: TRBJ1-3
v_call: TRBV30
d_call: -
cdr3_nt: TGTGCCTGGAGTGTATCCGGGGGAAACACCATATATTTT
cdr3_aa: CAWSVSGGNTIYF

clone_size: -
j_call: TRBJ2-1
v_call: TRBV11-2
d_call: -
cdr3_nt: TGTGCCAGCGGACCCCCAGGCGGGTGGAGCTCCTACAATGAGCAGTTCTTC
cdr3_aa: CASGPPGGWSSYNEQFF

clone_size: -
j_call: TRBJ1-5
v_call: TRBV2
d_call: -
cdr3_nt: TGTGCCAGCAGTGGCGGGGGATTCAATCAGCCCCAGCATTTT
cdr3_aa: CASSGGGFNQPQHF

clone_size: -
j_call: TRBJ2-5
v_call: TRBV7-6
d_call: -
cdr3_nt: TGTGCCAGCAGCTTAATGGGCAGCGGAGAGACCCAGTACTTC
cdr3_aa: CASSLMGSGETQYF

clone_size: -
j_call: TRBJ1-1
v_call: TRBV27
d_call: -
cdr3_nt: TGTGCCAGCAGGACCGCGGTGAGTGAAGCTTTCTTT
cdr3_aa: CASRTAVSEAFF

clone_size: -
j_call: TRBJ2-4
v_call: TRBV30
d_call: -
cdr3_nt: TGTGCCTGGGCTACTTGGCGGGCCCCCGGAAACATTCAGTACTTC
cdr3_aa: CAWATWRAPGNIQYF

clone_size: once
j_call: TRBJ1-1
v_call: TRBV18
d_call: -
cdr3_nt: TGTGCCAGCTCACCCGACAGGCTCACTGAAGCTTTCTTT
cdr3_aa: CASSPDRLTEAFF

clone_size: -
j_call: TRBJ1-1
v_call: TRBV2
d_call: TRBD1
cdr3_nt: TGTGCCAGCAGTACAGGACAGGTCTACGGCGAGGCTTTCTTT
cdr3_aa: CASSTGQVYGEAFF

clone_size: medium-sized
j_call: TRBJ2-1
v_call: TRBV10-3
d_call: TRBD2
cdr3_nt: TGTGCCATCAGTGAGCCGGGGGGGCACTACAATGAGCAGTTCTTC
cdr3_aa: CAISEPGGHYNEQFF

clone_size: -
j_call: TRBJ1-1
v_call: TRBV9
d_call: -
cdr3_nt: TGTGCCAGCAGCCCCCTCCGGGGGAGGTTCATAATGAACACTGAAGCTTTCTTT
cdr3_aa: CASSPLRGRFIMNTEAFF

clone_size: -
j_call: TRBJ1-1
v_call: TRBV2
d_call: TRBD1
cdr3_nt: TGTGCCAGCAGTAAAGGACAGGGTATAACTGAAGCTTTCTTT
cdr3_aa: CASSKGQGITEAFF

clone_size: -
j_call: TRBJ1-2
v_call: TRBV7-2
d_call: -
cdr3_nt: TGTGCCAGCAGTCCCGACAGGAGAAATGGCTACACCTTC
cdr3_aa: CASSPDRRNGYTF

clone_size: -
j_call: TRBJ1-5
v_call: TRBV4-1
d_call: -
cdr3_nt: TGCGCCAGCAGCCAAGTATCCGAGAGCAATCAGCCCCAGCATTTT
cdr3_aa: CASSQVSESNQPQHF

clone_size: -
j_call: TRBJ2-3
v_call: TRBV2
d_call: -
cdr3_nt: TGTGCCAGCAGTGATGGGGGGATAGGCACAGATACGCAGTATTTT
cdr3_aa: CASSDGGIGTDTQYF

clone_size: -
j_call: TRBJ1-2
v_call: TRBV5-6
d_call: -
cdr3_nt: TGTGCCAGCAGTTTAGTAAACTATGGCTACACCTTC
cdr3_aa: CASSLVNYGYTF

clone_size: -
j_call: TRBJ2-7
v_call: TRBV18
d_call: TRBD2
cdr3_nt: TGTGCCAGCTCTCGCGGACCGGGAGGGGAGCAGTACTTC
cdr3_aa: CASSRGPGGEQYF

clone_size: medium-sized
j_call: TRBJ2-1
v_call: TRBV2
d_call: TRBD2
cdr3_nt: TGTGCCAGCAGTGAAGTTCCGGGAGGACTAGCGGAGTACAATGAGCAGTTCTTC
cdr3_aa: CASSEVPGGLAEYNEQFF

clone_size: -
j_call: TRBJ2-5
v_call: TRBV18
d_call: TRBD1
cdr3_nt: TGTGCCAGCTCACCACATCACGGGACAGAAGAGACCCAGTACTTC
cdr3_aa: CASSPHHGTEETQYF

clone_size: -
j_call: TRBJ2-6
v_call: TRBV27
d_call: -
cdr3_nt: TGTGCCAGCAGTTTGGTAAAGGGGCGGACTGGGGCCAACGTCCTGACTTTC
cdr3_aa: CASSLVKGRTGANVLTF

clone_size: -
j_call: TRBJ1-1
v_call: TRBV6-4
d_call: -
cdr3_nt: TGTGCCAGCAGTGACGATCTGGGGGGGCGGATAAATTCCACTGAAGCTTTCTTT
cdr3_aa: CASSDDLGGRINSTEAFF

clone_size: few
j_call: TRBJ1-1
v_call: TRBV5-1
d_call: TRBD1
cdr3_nt: TGCGCCAGCAGCTTCGGACCGGGACAGGGGGGGGCTGAAGCTTTCTTT
cdr3_aa: CASSFGPGQGGAEAFF

clone_size: -
j_call: TRBJ2-6
v_call: TRBV7-3
d_call: TRBD2
cdr3_nt: TGTGCCAGCAGCTTAAAGGTTGCGGGTAGCGGGGCCCGCTCTGGGGCCAACGTCCTGACTTTC
cdr3_aa: CASSLKVAGSGARSGANVLTF

clone_size: -
j_call: TRBJ2-1
v_call: TRBV7-2
d_call: TRBD2
cdr3_nt: TGTGCCAGCAAGCGGGGGGGCTACCTCTCCTACAATGAGCAGTTCTTC
cdr3_aa: CASKRGGYLSYNEQFF

clone_size: -
j_call: TRBJ1-1
v_call: TRBV5-4
d_call: -
cdr3_nt: TGTGCCAGCAGCTTGGTGGGGGGGAACACTGAAGCTTTCTTT
cdr3_aa: CASSLVGGNTEAFF

clone_size: many
j_call: TRBJ2-2
v_call: TRBV11-2
d_call: -
cdr3_nt: TGTGCCAGCAGCTTAAGGGGCGTCCGCCTCACCGGGGAGCTGTTTTTT
cdr3_aa: CASSLRGVRLTGELFF

clone_size: medium-sized
j_call: TRBJ1-5
v_call: TRBV2
d_call: TRBD1
cdr3_nt: TGTGCCAGCACCGGGACAGGTGTTCAGCCCCAGCATTTT
cdr3_aa: CASTGTGVQPQHF

clone_size: -
j_call: TRBJ2-7
v_call: TRBV9
d_call: -
cdr3_nt: TGTGCCAGCAGCCCCCACGCTCCCACGAGCCCGACAGGCCCCGAGCAGTACTTC
cdr3_aa: CASSPHAPTSPTGPEQYF

clone_size: -
j_call: TRBJ1-6
v_call: TRBV28
d_call: -
cdr3_nt: TGTGCCAGCAGCGAGGCGTCCTATAATTCACCCCTCCACTTT
cdr3_aa: CASSEASYNSPLHF

clone_size: -
j_call: TRBJ2-7
v_call: TRBV7-9
d_call: TRBD1
cdr3_nt: TGTGCCAGCAGCTTCTACAGGGGCTACGAGCAGTACTTC
cdr3_aa: CASSFYRGYEQYF